One and the same sample provided the 21 T cell receptor beta chains below, sequenced in a study of OX40 agonist ivuxolimab in advanced cancers. The protocol was immunoSEQ multiplex PCR, while the TCRdb copy is restricted to in-frame clones and leaves out a portion. The sample records around 70,000 clones, approximately 82% being singletons. The specimen was CD4+ or CD8+ T cells sorted from blood, collected in a trial of the OX40 agonist ivuxolimab. Receptors originate from an adult with an advanced solid tumor such as melanoma, head and neck, liver or kidney cancer.

This clone was observed a handful of times. Other DNA sequences within the sample encode an identical CDR3. V and J are TRBV14 and TRBJ2-3; D might be TRBD2 (7 bases). With 1 base removed from V and 2 bases from J, the gap between germline ends came to 13 bases. This CDR3 is built from 16 residues. Germline CDR1 is SGHDN and CDR2 is FVKESK. Here the CDR3 DNA reads TGTGCCAGCAGCCAAGGTCAGGGGAGGGACACAGATACGCAGTATTTT. As protein: CASSQGQGRDTDTQYF.

The chain employs TRBV6-5 and TRBJ2-7; 7 positions match TRBD1. This CDR3 has 12 residues. Trimming cost V 8 bases and J 3 bases; bases outside gene matches: 4. Looked up from germline, CDR1 is MNHEY and CDR2 is SVGAGI. CDR3 in amino acids: CASRTGVYEQYF. In nucleotides, the CDR3 is TGTGCCAGCCGGACAGGAGTCTACGAGCAGTACTTC.

V usage is TRBV28 and J usage is TRBJ2-3; D is uncertain. V lost 0 bases, J lost 6 bases, and 4 bases lay in between. Germline loops: CDR1 MDHEN, CDR2 SYDVKM. The CDR3 is 12 amino acids. This chain's CDR3 is CASSLWGDTQYF. CDR3 nucleotides: TGTGCCAGCAGTTTATGGGGGGATACGCAGTATTTT.

This clone appeared once. The chain carries TRBV18 and TRBJ2-1; no clear D gene. Trimming stripped 1 base from V and 7 bases from J, with 5 bases between. This CDR3 contains 12 residues. Germline lookup yields CDR1 KGHSH and CDR2 LQKENI. CDR3 coding DNA: TGTGCCAGCTCACCACGAGAAAATGAGCAGTTCTTC. Amino acid sequence: CASSPRENEQFF.

This chain connects TRBV11-2 to TRBJ2-3, with a weak D call TRBD2 (5 bases). The V and J ends lost 2 bases and 4 bases respectively, with 7 bases between them. Germline V gives CDR1 SGHAT, CDR2 FQNNGV. The CDR3 length is 13 residues. The CDR3 spells CASSLRGSDTQYF. The CDR3 coding sequence is TGTGCCAGCAGCTTACGGGGATCAGATACGCAGTATTTT.

This chain links TRBV6-5 with TRBJ1-1, with TRBD1 matching over 8 bases. Germline values: CDR1 MNHEY, CDR2 SVGAGI. Trimming cost V 5 bases and J 5 bases; bases outside gene matches: 7. The CDR3 spans 14 residues. CDR3 sequence: CASSNGQGGTEAFF. The CDR3 nucleotides are TGTGCCAGCAGTAACGGACAGGGAGGGACTGAAGCTTTCTTT.

V and J are TRBV10-3 and TRBJ1-2; D perhaps matches TRBD1 (5 bases). V was shortened by 0 bases and J by 8 bases, with 16 bases between the two germline ends. The CDR3 is 15 amino acids. CDR1 and CDR2 (germline): ENHRY, SYGVKD. The CDR3 DNA is TGTGCCATCAGTGAGTCGTTGACAGTGTCTAAGGGCTACACCTTC. This encodes CAISESLTVSKGYTF.

This sequence joins TRBV5-1 and TRBJ2-5, with 9 bases lining up with TRBD2. Trimming cost V 4 bases and J 2 bases; bases outside gene matches: 12. The CDR3 extends over 17 amino acids. Germline V gives CDR1 SGHRS, CDR2 YFSETQ. CDR3 region: CASSPGILAGAQETQYF. DNA of the CDR3: TGCGCCAGCAGCCCGGGGATATTAGCGGGAGCTCAAGAGACCCAGTACTTC.

This clone was detected only once. The genes are TRBV7-9 and TRBJ2-5; weak D call: TRBD2 (6 bases). The CDR3 is 15 residues long. With 3 bases removed from V and 3 bases from J, the gap between germline ends came to 14 bases. Germline V gives CDR1 SEHNR, CDR2 FQNEAQ (reference sequence). The CDR3 DNA sequence: TGTGCCAGCAGCTTTGGTTCCGGGGGAGAAGAGACCCAGTACTTC. Its protein product is CASSFGSGGEETQYF.

This clone showed up just once. The chain uses TRBV6-1 and TRBJ1-5; D is perhaps TRBD1 (6 bases). There are 14 residues in the CDR3. Germline assignment: CDR1 MNHNS and CDR2 SASEGT. With 6 bases removed from V and 3 bases from J, the gap between germline ends came to 12 bases. CDR3 nucleotide sequence: TGTGCCAGCAGCGGAGGACAGAACAATCAGCCCCAGCATTTT. Translated: CASSGGQNNQPQHF.

CDR3 nucleotide sequence: TGTGCCAGCAGTGAGGAAAGCGGACTAGCGGGATTCTCCGAGCAGTACTTC. It is translated as CASSEESGLAGFSEQYF. The chain recombines TRBV2 with TRBJ2-7; TRBD2 matches at 12 bases. The CDR3 loop spans 17 amino acids. V gave up 3 bases and J gave up 6 bases; unmatched junction bases: 12. Germline V CDR1 and CDR2: SNHLY, FYNNEI.

The chain employs TRBV7-6 and TRBJ1-2; D remains ambiguous. Germline-derived CDR1 and CDR2 are SGHVS and FNYEAQ. The V end lost 3 bases, the J end lost 5 bases, and 10 bases lay between the germline ends. This CDR3 is built from 13 residues. DNA of the CDR3: TGTGCCAGCAGCTTCTCCGGAAGATATGGCTACACCTTC. Encoded protein: CASSFSGRYGYTF.

V gene TRBV28 combines with J gene TRBJ2-5; 11 positions match TRBD2. Germline lookup yields CDR1 MDHEN and CDR2 SYDVKM. The CDR3 has 15 residues. The ends lost 8 bases at V and 5 bases at J; junction bases unmatched: 10. CDR3 region: CASVSGGASVETQYF. CDR3 nucleotides: TGTGCCAGCGTTAGCGGGGGGGCCTCAGTGGAGACCCAGTACTTC.

The chain employs TRBV28 and TRBJ1-6; D is perhaps TRBD1 (6 bases). Germline values: CDR1 MDHEN, CDR2 SYDVKM. V lost 3 bases and J lost 10, with 13 bases in between. This CDR3 comprises 14 residues. CDR3 amino acids: CASSLNREGSPLHF. CDR3 sequence (DNA): TGTGCCAGCAGTTTGAACAGGGAAGGGTCACCCCTCCACTTT.

The V and J genes are TRBV6-5 and TRBJ2-1; 10 bases fit TRBD1. This CDR3 has 14 amino acids. Losses at the gene ends were 5 bases for V and 4 bases for J; bases not matched to a gene: 2. Germline CDR1 MNHEY, CDR2 SVGAGI. DNA of the CDR3: TGTGCCAGCAGTACGGGACAGGGGTACAATGAGCAGTTCTTC. It yields the protein CASSTGQGYNEQFF.

This clone was detected only a few times. This rearrangement joins TRBV7-9 to TRBJ2-3; 7 nucleotides agree with TRBD1. Losses at the gene ends were 1 base for V and 4 bases for J; bases not matched to a gene: 8. CDR1 is SEHNR and CDR2 is FQNEAQ in the germline V gene (reference sequence). CDR3 length: 16 residues. CDR3 coding DNA: TGTGCCAGCAGCTTAGAGGACAGGAAGGCTGCAGATACGCAGTATTTT. Its protein product is CASSLEDRKAADTQYF.

The J gene is TRBJ1-1, the V gene TRBV28, with no clear D. Germline-derived CDR1 and CDR2 are MDHEN and SYDVKM. The ends were cut back, 7 bases at V and 6 bases at J, with 9 bases in the middle. This CDR3 contains 11 residues. The CDR3 sequence is CASKFRAEAFF. CDR3 DNA sequence: TGTGCCAGCAAATTCAGAGCTGAAGCTTTCTTT.

V usage is TRBV5-1 and J usage is TRBJ2-1; possible D gene TRBD1, 6 bases. Germline V CDR1 and CDR2: SGHRS, YFSETQ. The CDR3 totals 15 residues. V was pared by 2 bases and J by 9 bases, with 18 bases between. The CDR3 bases are TGCGCCAGCAGCTTAACAGGGTTGGGTTTTCGTGAGCAGTTCTTC. Amino acids: CASSLTGLGFREQFF.

The V and J genes are TRBV5-1 and TRBJ2-3, with TRBD2 matching over 16 bases. The J segment lost 2 bases and the V segment lost 0 bases, leaving 3 bases of the junction unmatched. Germline-derived CDR1 and CDR2 are SGHRS and YFSETQ. The CDR3 length is 18 residues. The CDR3 DNA reads as TGCGCCAGCAGCTTGGTGGGACTAGCGGGAGGGCCCACAGATACGCAGTATTTT. Its protein is CASSLVGLAGGPTDTQYF.

This sequence joins TRBV5-1 and TRBJ2-2; D perhaps matches TRBD1 (6 bases). Germline loops: CDR1 SGHRS, CDR2 YFSETQ. This CDR3 spans 14 amino acids. V was clipped by 2 bases and J by 3 bases, with 8 bases between them. CDR3 residues: CASSFSGDTGELFF. The DNA of the CDR3 is TGCGCCAGCAGCTTTTCAGGGGACACCGGGGAGCTGTTTTTT.

The genes are TRBV11-2 and TRBJ2-5; D gene ambiguous. Trimming took 0 bases from V and 5 from J, leaving 10 bases between them. The germline V gene has CDR1 SGHAT and CDR2 FQNNGV. This CDR3 is 14 amino acids long. The DNA of the CDR3 is TGTGCCAGCAGCTTAGATAGAGGAAGGGAGACCCAGTACTTC. It encodes CASSLDRGRETQYF.